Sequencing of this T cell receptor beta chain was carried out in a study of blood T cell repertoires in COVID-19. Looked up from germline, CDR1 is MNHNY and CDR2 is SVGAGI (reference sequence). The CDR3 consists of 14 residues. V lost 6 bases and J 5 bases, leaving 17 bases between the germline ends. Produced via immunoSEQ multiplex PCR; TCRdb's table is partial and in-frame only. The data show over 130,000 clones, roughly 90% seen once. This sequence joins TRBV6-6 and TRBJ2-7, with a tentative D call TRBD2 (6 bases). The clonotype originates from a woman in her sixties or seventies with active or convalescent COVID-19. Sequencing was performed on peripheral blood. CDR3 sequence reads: CASSDGGIFDEQYF. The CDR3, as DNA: TGTGCCAGCAGCGACGGGGGAATCTTCGACGAGCAGTACTTC.